The clone carrying this TCR beta chain was found a few times. The authors' processing: From reference gene primer amplification, estimates of nucleated cell counts were derived. Data came from immunoSEQ multiplex PCR; TCRdb stores just in-frame clones and leaves some out. V and J calls and clone size are as listed in that table; D and trimming were resolved from the DNA. Of about 120,000 clones detected, roughly 89% appear once; the ten largest clones hold approximately 3.9%. This sample was taken from a study of blood T cell repertoires in COVID-19. Study in general: Samples representing acute and convalescent COVID-19 were sourced from the United States, Italy and Spain.

CDR1 SGDLS and CDR2 YYNGEE come from the germline V gene. CDR3 length equals 14 residues. V lost 0 bases and J 6 bases, leaving 13 bases between the germline ends. Input material: peripheral blood. The receptor comes from a woman aged 55-69 years with COVID-19, enrolled during active disease. The rearrangement joins TRBV9 to TRBJ2-7, with D perhaps TRBD1 (6 bases). As DNA, the CDR3 is TGTGCCAGCAGCGTAGGACAGGCACTTGGCGAGCAGTACTTC. Encoded protein: CASSVGQALGEQYF. The complete variable domain, with remaining parts taken from reference TRBV9 and TRBJ2-7, reads DSGVTQTPKHLITATGQRVTLRCSPRSGDLSVYWYQQSLDQGLQFLIQYYNGEERAKGNILERFSAQQFPDLHSELNLSSLELGDSALYFCASSVGQALGEQYFGPGTRLTVT.